The 8 T cell receptor beta chains below come from one sample, sequenced in a study of Ad26.COV2.S vaccination and SARS-CoV-2 variants. Using immunoSEQ multiplex PCR, the repertoire was profiled, and TCRdb retains in-frame clones only, with some absent. The sample contains some 500,000 clones, nearly 90% of which appear only once. Treatment of the sample: 15 to 20 received Ad26.COV2.S at low or high dose, single or two shots; about 5 received placebo; per-sample allocation not given. All samples were drawn on day 63, counting from the first vaccine or placebo injection. The sample here was peripheral blood, taken in a trial of Ad26.COV2.S vaccine versus placebo. The receptor set was obtained from a person aged 18-65 years who received the Ad26.COV2.S COVID-19 vaccine or a placebo.

The chain joins TRBV7-6 to TRBJ2-1; D remains ambiguous. The CDR3 extends over 14 amino acids. V was trimmed by 5 bases and J by 6 bases, leaving 14 bases between them. CDR1 SGHVS and CDR2 FNYEAQ come from the germline V gene. The CDR3: CASSPGLGFNEQFF. The CDR3, as DNA: TGTGCCAGCAGCCCCGGGCTGGGGTTCAATGAGCAGTTCTTC. Supplemented by reference TRBV7-6 and TRBJ2-1, the full variable domain reads GAGVSQSPRYKVTKRGQDVALRCDPISGHVSLYWYRQALGQGPEFLTYFNYEAQQDKSGLPNDRFSAERPEGSISTLTIQRTEQRDSAMYRCASSPGLGFNEQFFGPGTRLTVL.

The rearrangement links TRBV30 to TRBJ1-1; weak D call: TRBD1 (5 bases). Germline V lookup: CDR1 GTSNPN, CDR2 SVGIG (reference sequence). With 2 bases removed from V and 7 bases from J, the gap between germline ends came to 8 bases. The CDR3 contains 11 residues. The CDR3 protein is CAWSRGFEAFF. The CDR3 DNA reads as TGTGCCTGGAGTAGGGGATTTGAAGCTTTCTTT.

The rearrangement uses TRBV11-2 and TRBJ2-2; no clear D gene. CDR3 length: 14 amino acids. Germline V gene data show CDR1 as SGHAT and CDR2 as FQNNGV. Trimming took 1 base from V and 1 from J, leaving 4 bases between them. The CDR3 loop is CASSLGLNTGELFF. The CDR3 DNA sequence: TGTGCCAGCAGCTTAGGTCTGAACACCGGGGAGCTGTTTTTT.

This clone was found a few times. The V gene is TRBV6-2 or TRBV6-3, the J gene TRBJ1-5, with D possibly matching TRBD1 (5 bases). Germline CDR1 and CDR2: MNHEY and SVGEGT. V was shortened by 1 base and J by 6 bases, with 16 bases between the two germline ends. This CDR3 region has 16 residues. The DNA of the CDR3 is TGTGCCAGCAGTTACTGGGGCAGGACTGATCCTCAGCCCCAGCATTTT. This translates into CASSYWGRTDPQPQHF.

This clone was recorded only once. The rearrangement uses TRBV5-4 and TRBJ2-1, with 7 bases matching TRBD2. This CDR3 comprises 15 residues. Per the germline V gene, CDR1 is SGHNT and CDR2 is YYREEE (reference sequence). V trimming: 2 bases; J trimming: 9 bases; junction bases outside the gene matches: 11. The CDR3 spells CASSFRDYLLGEQFF. Here the CDR3 DNA reads TGTGCCAGCAGCTTCCGGGACTACCTACTCGGTGAGCAGTTCTTC.

The chain carries TRBV27 and TRBJ1-1, with D perhaps matching TRBD1 (5 bases). V shed 6 bases and J shed 1 base, with 9 bases lying between them. CDR3 length: 13 residues. CDR1 MNHEY and CDR2 SMNVEV come from the germline V gene (reference sequence). CDR3 sequence reads: CASSETANTEAFF. The CDR3 DNA follows: TGTGCCAGCAGCGAGACAGCGAACACTGAAGCTTTCTTT.

The V gene is TRBV19, the J gene TRBJ1-5, with D tentatively TRBD1 (5 bases). CDR3 size: 14 residues. The germline V and J ends were trimmed by 3 bases and 2 bases, with 8 bases remaining between them. Germline lookup yields CDR1 LNHDA and CDR2 SQIVND (reference sequence). CDR3 bases: TGTGCCAGTAGTATGGGGGTAGGCAATCAGCCCCAGCATTTT. This gives the protein CASSMGVGNQPQHF.

CDR3 residues: CASSFPGTLYEQYV. The CDR3, as DNA: TGTGCCAGCAGTTTCCCGGGGACACTCTACGAGCAGTACGTC. V usage is TRBV28 and J usage is TRBJ2-7; possibly TRBD1 for D (6 bases). CDR3 length: 14 residues. CDR1 and CDR2 (germline): MDHEN, SYDVKM. V lost 3 bases, J lost 3 bases, and 12 bases lay in between.